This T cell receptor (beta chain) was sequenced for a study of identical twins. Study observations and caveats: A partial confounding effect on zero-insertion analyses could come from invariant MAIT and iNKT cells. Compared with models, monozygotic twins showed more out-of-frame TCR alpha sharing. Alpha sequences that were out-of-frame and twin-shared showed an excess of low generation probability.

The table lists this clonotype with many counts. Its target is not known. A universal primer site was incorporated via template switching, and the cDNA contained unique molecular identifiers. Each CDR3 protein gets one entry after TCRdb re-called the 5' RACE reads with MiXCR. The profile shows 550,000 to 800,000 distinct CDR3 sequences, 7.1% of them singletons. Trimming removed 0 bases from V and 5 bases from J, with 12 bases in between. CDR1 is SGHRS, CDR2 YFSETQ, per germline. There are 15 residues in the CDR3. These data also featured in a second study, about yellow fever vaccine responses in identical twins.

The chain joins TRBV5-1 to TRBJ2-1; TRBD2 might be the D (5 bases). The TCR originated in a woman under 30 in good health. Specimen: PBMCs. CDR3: CASSLVLALDNEQFF. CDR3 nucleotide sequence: TGCGCCAGCAGCTTGGTCCTAGCCTTAGACAATGAGCAGTTCTTC.